A single TCR beta chain is shown here with its context. No antigen is known for it. This specimen belongs to a study of cytomegalovirus exposure and HLA in healthy donors. Study-wide findings and caveats: A later analysis revealed that TCR association rates differed between HLA loci, peaking at DRB1 and bottoming out at HLA-C.

60 Vbeta and 13 Jbeta primers were used in PCR. Data came from immunoSEQ multiplex PCR; TCRdb stores just in-frame clones and leaves some out. The sample has roughly 200,000 clones, roughly 80% seen once; the top ten hold 1.5% to 2%. The CDR3 is 18 amino acids. CDR1 and CDR2 (germline): MGHRA, YSYEKL. Trimming took 4 bases from V and 2 from J, leaving 20 bases between them. The rearrangement uses TRBV4-1 and TRBJ2-2; D not certain. This sequence was found in a woman in her late teens or twenties in good health and CMV-seronegative. Specimen: PBMCs. The CDR3 region is CASSLQARLAPNTGELFF. The CDR3 DNA is TGCGCCAGCAGCCTTCAAGCGAGGTTAGCCCCTAACACCGGGGAGCTGTTTTTT.